This T cell receptor (beta chain) was profiled in a study of T cells in Graves' hyperthyroidism and ophthalmopathy (dated by TCRdb to about 2019). Study-wide context: Peripheral blood was sampled at the time of initial diagnosis, prior to any treatment. TCR V-J signatures able to tell the groups apart were searched for in a discovery cohort of 100 patients, of whom around 43 had Graves' ophthalmopathy and about 60 had stable Graves' hyperthyroidism. Prospective prediction of ophthalmopathy was tested in an independent validation cohort of under 20 hyperthyroidism patients and 17 patients who later progressed to ophthalmopathy. The approximately 95 discovery patients were divided at random into training and test sets in a 7:3 ratio. The study also compared thyroid tissue and blood T-cell repertoires from several Graves' hyperthyroidism patients. Once sampling was done, hyperthyroidism patients were given methimazole at a starting dose of 30 mg daily, whereas ophthalmopathy patients were given high-dose intravenous methylprednisolone. The paper describes TCR Vbeta CDR3 sequencing of around 140 peripheral blood samples, made up of some 42 ophthalmopathy patients, roughly 80 hyperthyroidism patients and some 17 progressor patients.

Comment on this clonotype: Which antigen it targets is not known. Base qualities are not provided; no much larger clone lies one nucleotide away.

A patient counted as having stable Graves' hyperthyroidism if no progression to ophthalmopathy occurred over 18 months of follow-up. Hyperthyroidism patients were newly diagnosed, with disease duration under 2 months, and aged 18 to 65 years. Patients with uncontrolled infections, other autoimmune diseases, pregnancy or lactation were excluded. Clinical symptoms, serum thyroxine and TRAb, thyroid ultrasound, and orbital computed tomography formed the basis for the diagnoses. Ficoll-Paque density gradient centrifugation was used to isolate PBMCs from about 9.4 ml of fresh peripheral blood. Total RNA was extracted using Trizol reagent, and RNA quality was assessed on an Agilent 2100 Bioanalyzer. Points the paper makes about the study in general: No statistical method was used to fix the sample size in advance, and group allocation was not hidden from the investigators. Ophthalmopathy was separated from stable hyperthyroidism by a 13 V-J signature model, with around 90% sensitivity and 81% to 82% specificity obtained in cross-validation and 80%/75% obtained in testing. During validation, the model predicted progression to ophthalmopathy a median of around 7 months ahead of onset, with around 71% sensitivity and more than 72% specificity. Most expanded thyroid clonotypes (frequency above 0.001) were also found in blood, which suggests that blood repertoires may mirror thyroid immune responses.

TCR beta CDR3 regions were amplified from RNA transcripts. A first-round RT-PCR of the TCR CDR3 used the HTBI primer set with the Qiagen OneStep RT-PCR kit. Libraries were constructed in a second round of multiplex PCR, after which size selection and purification were performed. Paired-end sequencing of the libraries was performed with 100 bp reads on an Illumina HiSeq2000. As for the authors' bioinformatics: SOAPnuke was used to process the raw data, with reads discarded if the reads contained adapters or uncalled bases, had a mean Phred below 15, or lacked an exact constant-primer or identifier match. High-quality paired reads were merged with COPE v1.2.5, and unique nucleotide sequences were defined as clonotypes. Clonotypes were aligned to IMGT TRBV, TRBD and TRBJ reference segments using MiTCR v1.1. The analysis included only V-J combinations with a frequency above 0.0001, which together covered over 98% of the repertoires. The TCS score was defined as F50 (clonal expansion) divided by E x V (chaos), with BLOSUM62-based TCRdist calculated between CDR3 peptides within each V-J. Welch's t-statistics and random forest reduced several hundred V-J features to about 12, which were used in a naive Bayes classifier (R e1071). The similarity between thyroid and blood repertoires was quantified using the Morisita-Horn index. The public reads were run again by TCRdb, first through fastp at Q25 and then through MiXCR, and only productive beta chains were kept. Here each entry gathers all rows of one CDR3 protein and keeps the most common genes and DNA. The V and J calls here are based on TCRdb, not the publication. In all, the sample holds around 700,000 distinct CDR3 sequences, and approximately 40% of those were seen once. 30% to 40% of the sample is held by the ten biggest clonotypes.

Sequences were obtained from blood. The receptor comes from a woman between 40 and 55 years old with Graves' hyperthyroidism.

CDR3 region: CASSSLGVSTYEQYF. The DNA is TGTGCCAGCAGTTCACTCGGGGTATCGACCTACGAGCAGTACTTC. The sequence links TRBV28 to TRBJ2-7; perhaps TRBD2 is the D gene, with 5 bases matching. Taken from cysteine to phenylalanine, the CDR3 has 15 residues. The kept DNA is CDR3 alone, 45 bases in frame from the first base. Taken from the germline V gene, the CDR1 and CDR2 loops are MDHEN and SYDVKM. Cut back by 4 bases and 2 bases, the V and J ends lie 15 bases apart.